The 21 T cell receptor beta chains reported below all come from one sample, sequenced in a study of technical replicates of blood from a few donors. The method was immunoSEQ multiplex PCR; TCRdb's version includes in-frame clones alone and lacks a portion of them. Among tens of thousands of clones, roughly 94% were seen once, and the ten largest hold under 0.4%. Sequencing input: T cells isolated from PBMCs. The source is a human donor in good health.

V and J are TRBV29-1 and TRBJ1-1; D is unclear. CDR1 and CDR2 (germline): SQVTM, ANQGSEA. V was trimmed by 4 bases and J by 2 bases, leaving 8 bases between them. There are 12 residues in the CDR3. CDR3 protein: CSVATANTEAFF. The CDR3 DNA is TGCAGCGTTGCCACAGCCAACACTGAAGCTTTCTTT. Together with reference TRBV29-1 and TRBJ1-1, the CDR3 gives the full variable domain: SAVISQKPSRDICQRGTSLTIQCQVDSQVTMMFWYRQQPGQSLTLIATANQGSEATYESGFVIDKFPISRPNLTFSTLTVSNMSPEDSSIYLCSVATANTEAFFGQGTRLTVV.

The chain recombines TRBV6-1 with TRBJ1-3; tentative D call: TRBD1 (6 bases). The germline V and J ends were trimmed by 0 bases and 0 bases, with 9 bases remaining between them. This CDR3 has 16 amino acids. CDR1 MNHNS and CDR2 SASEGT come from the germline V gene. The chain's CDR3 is CASSEARGHSGNTIYF. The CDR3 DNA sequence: TGTGCCAGCAGTGAAGCCCGGGGACACTCTGGAAACACCATATATTTT.

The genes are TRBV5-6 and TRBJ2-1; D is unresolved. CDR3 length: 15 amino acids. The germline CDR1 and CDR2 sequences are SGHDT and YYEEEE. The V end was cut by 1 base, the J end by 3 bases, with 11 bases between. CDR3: CASSLMRPVYNEQFF. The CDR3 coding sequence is TGTGCCAGCAGCTTGATGCGTCCTGTCTACAATGAGCAGTTCTTC.

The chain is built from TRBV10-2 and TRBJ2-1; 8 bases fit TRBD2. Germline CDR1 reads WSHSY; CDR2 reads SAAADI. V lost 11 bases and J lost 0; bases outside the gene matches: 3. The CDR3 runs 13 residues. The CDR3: CASTSGSYNEQFF. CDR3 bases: TGCGCCTCCACTAGCGGCTCCTACAATGAGCAGTTCTTC.

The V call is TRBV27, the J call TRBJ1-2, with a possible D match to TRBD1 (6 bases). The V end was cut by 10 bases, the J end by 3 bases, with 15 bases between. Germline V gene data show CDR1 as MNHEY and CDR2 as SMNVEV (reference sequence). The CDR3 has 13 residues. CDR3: CATAGDPYYGYTF. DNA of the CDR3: TGTGCCACCGCAGGGGATCCATACTATGGCTACACCTTC.

This chain's CDR3 is CASSLLAGGPGETQYF. CDR3 coding DNA: TGTGCCAGTAGTCTCTTAGCGGGAGGGCCCGGAGAGACCCAGTACTTC. The V call is TRBV19, the J call TRBJ2-5; 11 nucleotides line up with TRBD2. The length of the CDR3 is 16 residues. Trimming removed 5 bases from V and 4 bases from J; junction bases left unmatched: 9. Looked up from germline, CDR1 is LNHDA and CDR2 is SQIVND (reference sequence).

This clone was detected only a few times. The chain's CDR3 is CASSLDVYTDTQYF. The DNA for the CDR3 is TGCGCCAGCAGCTTGGACGTCTACACAGATACGCAGTATTTT. The genes are TRBV5-1 and TRBJ2-3; no clear D gene. The CDR3 is 14 amino acids. Per germline, CDR1 SGHRS and CDR2 YFSETQ. V lost 0 bases and J lost 2, with 7 bases in between.

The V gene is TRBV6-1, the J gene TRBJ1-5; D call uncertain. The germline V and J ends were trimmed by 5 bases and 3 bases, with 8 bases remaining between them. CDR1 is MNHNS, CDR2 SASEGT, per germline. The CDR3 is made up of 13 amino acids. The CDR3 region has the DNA TGTGCCAGCAGTCGTGAGGTCAATCAGCCCCAGCATTTT. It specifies CASSREVNQPQHF.

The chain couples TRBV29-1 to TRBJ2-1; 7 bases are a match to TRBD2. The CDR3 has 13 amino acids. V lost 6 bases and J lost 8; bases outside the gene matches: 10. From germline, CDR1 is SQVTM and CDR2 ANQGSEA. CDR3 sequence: CSVMGEGRDEQFF. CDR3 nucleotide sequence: TGCAGCGTGATGGGGGAGGGCCGAGATGAGCAGTTCTTC.

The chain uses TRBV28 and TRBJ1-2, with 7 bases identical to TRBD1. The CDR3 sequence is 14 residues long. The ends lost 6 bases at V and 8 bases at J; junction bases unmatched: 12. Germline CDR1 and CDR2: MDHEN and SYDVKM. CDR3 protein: CASSLIDRVKGYTF. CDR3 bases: TGTGCCAGCAGCCTAATAGACAGGGTAAAGGGCTACACCTTC.

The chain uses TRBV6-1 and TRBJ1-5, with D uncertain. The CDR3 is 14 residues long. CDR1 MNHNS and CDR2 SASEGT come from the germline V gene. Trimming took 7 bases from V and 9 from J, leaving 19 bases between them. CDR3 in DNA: TGTGCCAGCAAAGAGCCGGGGATCGGAGGGCCCCAGCATTTT. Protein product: CASKEPGIGGPQHF.

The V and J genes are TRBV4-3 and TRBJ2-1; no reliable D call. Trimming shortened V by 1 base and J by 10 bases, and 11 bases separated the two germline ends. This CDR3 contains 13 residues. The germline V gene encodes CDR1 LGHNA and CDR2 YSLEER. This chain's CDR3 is CASSQGLGGEQFF. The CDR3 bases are TGCGCCAGCAGCCAAGGATTAGGCGGCGAGCAGTTCTTC.

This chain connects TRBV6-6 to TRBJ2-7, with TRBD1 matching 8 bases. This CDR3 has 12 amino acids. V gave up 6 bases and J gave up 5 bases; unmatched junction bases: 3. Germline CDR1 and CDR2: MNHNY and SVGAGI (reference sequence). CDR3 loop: CASRTTGDEQYF. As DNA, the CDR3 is TGTGCCAGCAGGACGACAGGGGACGAGCAGTACTTC.

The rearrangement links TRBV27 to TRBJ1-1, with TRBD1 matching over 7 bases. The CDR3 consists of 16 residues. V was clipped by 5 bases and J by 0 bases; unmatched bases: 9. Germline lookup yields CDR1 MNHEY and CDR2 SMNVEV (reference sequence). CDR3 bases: TGTGCCAGCAGTGCGTCTACAGGGGAGGTGAACACTGAAGCTTTCTTT. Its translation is CASSASTGEVNTEAFF.

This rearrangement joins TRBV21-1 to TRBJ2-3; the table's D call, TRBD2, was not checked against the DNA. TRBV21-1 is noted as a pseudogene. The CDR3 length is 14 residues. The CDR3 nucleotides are TGTGCCAGCAGTAGCGGGAGGGCCTCCGATACGCAGTATTTT. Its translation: CASSSGRASDTQYF.

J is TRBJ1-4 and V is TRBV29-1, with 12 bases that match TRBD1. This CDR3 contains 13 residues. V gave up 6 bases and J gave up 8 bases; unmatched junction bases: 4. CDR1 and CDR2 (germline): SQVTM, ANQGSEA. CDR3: CSVRDRGHEKLFF. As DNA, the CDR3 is TGCAGCGTGAGGGACAGGGGGCACGAAAAACTGTTTTTT. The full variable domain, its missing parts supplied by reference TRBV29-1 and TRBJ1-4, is SAVISQKPSRDICQRGTSLTIQCQVDSQVTMMFWYRQQPGQSLTLIATANQGSEATYESGFVIDKFPISRPNLTFSTLTVSNMSPEDSSIYLCSVRDRGHEKLFFGSGTQLSVL.

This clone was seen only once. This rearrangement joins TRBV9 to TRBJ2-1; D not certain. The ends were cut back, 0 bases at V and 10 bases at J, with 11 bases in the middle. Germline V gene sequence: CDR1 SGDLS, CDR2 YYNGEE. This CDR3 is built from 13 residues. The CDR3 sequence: CASSVVNSYEQFF. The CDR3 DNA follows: TGTGCCAGCAGCGTAGTGAATAGCTACGAGCAGTTCTTC.

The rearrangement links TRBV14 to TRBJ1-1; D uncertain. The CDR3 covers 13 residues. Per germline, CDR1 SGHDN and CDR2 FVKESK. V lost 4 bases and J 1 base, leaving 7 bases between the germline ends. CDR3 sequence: CASSRETNTEAFF. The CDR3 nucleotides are TGTGCCAGCAGCCGGGAGACGAACACTGAAGCTTTCTTT.

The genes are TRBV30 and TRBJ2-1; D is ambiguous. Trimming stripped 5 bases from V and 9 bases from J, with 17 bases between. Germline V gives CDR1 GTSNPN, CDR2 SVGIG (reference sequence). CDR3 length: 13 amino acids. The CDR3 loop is CAWAARGPAEQFF. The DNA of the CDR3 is TGTGCCTGGGCCGCCCGTGGGCCGGCTGAGCAGTTCTTC.

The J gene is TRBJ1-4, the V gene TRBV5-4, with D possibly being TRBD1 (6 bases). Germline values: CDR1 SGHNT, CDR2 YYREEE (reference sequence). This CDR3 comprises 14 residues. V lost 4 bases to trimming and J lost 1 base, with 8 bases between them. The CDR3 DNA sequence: TGTGCCAGCAGCCGAGGGGGAACTAATGAAAAACTGTTTTTT. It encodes CASSRGGTNEKLFF.

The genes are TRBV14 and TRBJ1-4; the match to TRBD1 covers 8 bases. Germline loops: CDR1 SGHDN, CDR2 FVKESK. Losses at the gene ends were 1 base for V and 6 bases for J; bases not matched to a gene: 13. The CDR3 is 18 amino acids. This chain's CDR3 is CASSQGSVGQGFYEKLFF. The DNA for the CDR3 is TGTGCCAGCAGCCAAGGGTCCGTTGGACAGGGATTTTATGAAAAACTGTTTTTT. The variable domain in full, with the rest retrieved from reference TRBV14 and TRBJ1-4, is EAGVTQFPSHSVIEKGQTVTLRCDPISGHDNLYWYRRVMGKEIKFLLHFVKESKQDESGMPNNRFLAERTGGTYSTLKVQPAELEDSGVYFCASSQGSVGQGFYEKLFFGSGTQLSVL.